This T cell receptor beta chain originates from a study of CD8+ T cells in alopecia areata. The CDR3 spans 16 residues. CDR1 and CDR2 from the germline V gene are MGHRA and YSYEKL. Trimming shortened V by 3 bases and J by 2 bases, and 17 bases separated the two germline ends. The study's findings and limits: Scalp and blood retained many expanded lesional clones during tofacitinib. Clonality exceeded that of normal scalp in lesional scalp, most notably in alopecia totalis/universalis. Having one nonresponder leaves uncertain how baseline CD8+ expansion relates to response. On tofacitinib, scalp clonality and expanded CD8+ clones among top 100 fell significantly.

cDNA prepared by RNA extraction and subsequent reverse transcription served as the template for sequencing. Clones were read by immunoSEQ multiplex PCR, and TCRdb kept only the in-frame ones, dropping some. The sample carries approximately 200,000 clones, roughly three fifths recorded once. Note on this clone: What it binds is not known.

Treatment given: oral pan-JAK inhibitor, 5-10 mg twice daily. The V call is TRBV4-1, the J call TRBJ2-7; D gene unclear. The clonotype comes from a human donor with alopecia areata. Sample: CD4+ T cells sorted from blood, taken at week 4, from a patient treated with tofacitinib. CDR3 nucleotides: TGCGCCAGCAGCCAGTACAAATCTACCGTCCCCTACGAGCAGTACTTC. Its translation is CASSQYKSTVPYEQYF.